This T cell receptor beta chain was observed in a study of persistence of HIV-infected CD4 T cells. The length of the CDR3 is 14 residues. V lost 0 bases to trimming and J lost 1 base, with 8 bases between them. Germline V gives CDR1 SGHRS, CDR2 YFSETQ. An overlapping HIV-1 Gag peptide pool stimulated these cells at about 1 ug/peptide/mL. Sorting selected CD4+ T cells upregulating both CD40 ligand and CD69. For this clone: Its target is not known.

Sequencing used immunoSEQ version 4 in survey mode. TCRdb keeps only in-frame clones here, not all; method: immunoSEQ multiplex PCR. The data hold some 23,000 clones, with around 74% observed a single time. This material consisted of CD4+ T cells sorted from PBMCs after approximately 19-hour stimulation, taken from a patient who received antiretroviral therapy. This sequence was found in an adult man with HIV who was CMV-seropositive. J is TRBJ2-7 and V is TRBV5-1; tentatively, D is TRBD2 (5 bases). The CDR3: CASSLDPGSYEQYF. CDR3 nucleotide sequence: TGCGCCAGCAGCTTGGATCCGGGATCCTACGAGCAGTACTTC. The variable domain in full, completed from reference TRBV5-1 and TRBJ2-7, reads KAGVTQTPRYLIKTRGQQVTLSCSPISGHRSVSWYQQTPGQGLQFLFEYFSETQRNKGNFPGRFSGRQFSNSRSEMNVSTLELGDSALYLCASSLDPGSYEQYFGPGTRLTVT.